These 17 T cell receptor beta chains were sequenced from one sample in a study of blood T cell repertoires in COVID-19. Clones were sequenced by immunoSEQ multiplex PCR, and TCRdb holds only the in-frame ones, with some missing. Of 35,000 to 50,000 clones in the sample, 70% to 90% were seen once. Input material: peripheral blood. These receptors were collected from a human donor in a cohort sampled during active COVID-19.

The chain is built from TRBV30 and TRBJ1-1, with no clear D. V was cut by 1 base and J by 11 bases, with 20 bases left in between. The length of the CDR3 is 14 residues. CDR1 and CDR2 (germline): GTSNPN, SVGIG (reference sequence). CDR3 nucleotide sequence: TGTGCCTGGAGTGCGGACCGGGCTAGCAAAGGGGCTTTCTTT. This gives the protein CAWSADRASKGAFF. The whole variable domain, filled in from reference TRBV30 and TRBJ1-1, reads SQTIHQWPATLVQPVGSPLSLECTVEGTSNPNLYWYRQAAGRGLQLLFYSVGIGQISSEVPQNLSASRPQDRQFILSSKKLLLSDSGFYLCAWSADRASKGAFFGQGTRLTVV.

This chain connects TRBV9 to TRBJ2-1; D unresolved. The CDR3 contains 12 residues. Germline CDR1 and CDR2: SGDLS and YYNGEE. Trimming took off 2 bases at V and 6 bases at J, with 6 bases between the two ends. CDR3 sequence reads: CASSVQFNEQFF. CDR3 in DNA: TGTGCCAGCAGCGTCCAGTTCAATGAGCAGTTCTTC. The full variable domain, its missing parts supplied by reference TRBV9 and TRBJ2-1, is DSGVTQTPKHLITATGQRVTLRCSPRSGDLSVYWYQQSLDQGLQFLIQYYNGEERAKGNILERFSAQQFPDLHSELNLSSLELGDSALYFCASSVQFNEQFFGPGTRLTVL.

The V and J genes are TRBV28 and TRBJ1-3, with a tentative D call TRBD1 (6 bases). CDR1 is MDHEN, CDR2 SYDVKM, per germline. The CDR3 covers 18 residues. Trimming pared 4 bases from V and 1 base from J, leaving 20 bases between. Here the CDR3 DNA reads TGTGCCAGCAGTTCAACGCGGGGGGCAGAGGTATCTGGAAACACCATATATTTT. Translating it yields CASSSTRGAEVSGNTIYF.

This rearrangement joins TRBV5-1 to TRBJ1-2, with D possibly being TRBD1 (5 bases). Trimming pared 5 bases from V and 2 bases from J, leaving 13 bases between. This CDR3 comprises 14 residues. CDR1 is SGHRS, CDR2 YFSETQ, per germline. CDR3 loop: CASRPPDSNYGYTF. The CDR3 coding sequence is TGCGCCAGCAGGCCACCTGACAGCAACTATGGCTACACCTTC.

Only one count was recorded for this clone. This chain links TRBV15 with TRBJ1-2, with 8 positions matching TRBD1. Germline V gene sequence: CDR1 LNHNV, CDR2 YYDKDF (reference sequence). This CDR3 has 15 residues. Trimming removed 0 bases from V and 4 bases from J; junction bases left unmatched: 4. The CDR3 DNA is TGTGCCACCAGCAGAGATGGACAGGGCGCCTATGGCTACACCTTC. This encodes CATSRDGQGAYGYTF. Variable domain in full (rest from reference TRBV15 and TRBJ1-2): DAMVIQNPRYQVTQFGKPVTLSCSQTLNHNVMYWYQQKSSQAPKLLFHYYDKDFNNEADTPDNFQSRRPNTSFCFLDIRSPGLGDTAMYLCATSRDGQGAYGYTFGSGTRLTVV.

V is TRBV30 and J is TRBJ1-2; tentatively, D is TRBD1 (5 bases). Trimming removed 3 bases at V and 0 bases at J, with 20 bases between. CDR1 and CDR2 (germline): GTSNPN, SVGIG (reference sequence). The CDR3 runs to 17 residues. The CDR3 region has the DNA TGTGCCTGGAGCCTAATGACCCGACAGAGACCTAACTATGGCTACACCTTC. This gives the protein CAWSLMTRQRPNYGYTF.

V usage is TRBV5-5 and J usage is TRBJ2-1; 7 bases map to TRBD1. The CDR3 is made up of 17 amino acids. Trimming took 5 bases from V and 1 from J; bases not matched to a gene: 12. Germline CDR1 and CDR2: SGHKS and YYEKEE (reference sequence). The chain's CDR3 is CASSSTDRELSYNEQFF. The CDR3 DNA is TGTGCCAGCAGTTCGACTGACAGGGAGTTATCCTACAATGAGCAGTTCTTC.

The gene calls are TRBV27 and TRBJ2-1; D may be TRBD1 (5 bases). There are 16 residues in the CDR3. Trimming shortened V by 6 bases and J by 0 bases, and 15 bases separated the two germline ends. Per germline, CDR1 MNHEY and CDR2 SMNVEV (reference sequence). The CDR3 DNA reads as TGTGCCAGCAGAGGGGTTGCCAGGAGCTCCTACAATGAGCAGTTCTTC. This sequence encodes CASRGVARSSYNEQFF.

V usage is TRBV18 and J usage is TRBJ2-3, with 9 positions matching TRBD2. The CDR3 is 17 residues long. Losses at the gene ends were 3 bases for V and 0 bases for J; bases not matched to a gene: 7. The germline V gene has CDR1 KGHSH and CDR2 LQKENI. The CDR3 nucleotides are TGTGCCAGCTCACCCGCGGGAGGGCCTCCGAGCACAGATACGCAGTATTTT. Translating it yields CASSPAGGPPSTDTQYF.

DNA for the CDR3: TGTGCCAGCAGCGTCGCTTGGGGGGATTACGAGCAGTACTTC. It specifies CASSVAWGDYEQYF. This chain uses TRBV6-2 or TRBV6-3 with TRBJ2-7; a weak D match, TRBD2 (6 bases). The V gene's germline CDR1 is MNHEY and CDR2 SVGEGT. V dropped 6 bases and J dropped 4 bases, with 16 bases sitting between them. This CDR3 has 14 residues.

The chain carries TRBV4-2 and TRBJ2-5; 10 bases align to TRBD2. The junction had 15 bases not matched to a gene; V was cut back by 3 bases and J by 5 bases. CDR3 length: 18 amino acids. Germline CDR1 reads LGHNA; CDR2 reads YNFKEQ. CDR3 bases: TGTGCCAGCAGCCACCCCCCCAGCGGGGGGGCCGTTGGGGAGACCCAGTACTTC. This gives the protein CASSHPPSGGAVGETQYF.

The chain uses TRBV9 and TRBJ2-2; D might be TRBD1 (5 bases). Trimming removed 0 bases from V and 3 bases from J, with 9 bases in between. Per germline, CDR1 SGDLS and CDR2 YYNGEE. The length of the CDR3 is 15 residues. CDR3 in DNA: TGTGCCAGCAGCGTAGCCACAGGATACACCGGGGAGCTGTTTTTT. This sequence encodes CASSVATGYTGELFF.

The chain has TRBV5-1 and TRBJ2-7, with D maybe TRBD2 (5 bases). The ends were cut back, 0 bases at V and 1 base at J, with 8 bases in the middle. The CDR3 is 14 amino acids. In germline, CDR1 is SGHRS, CDR2 YFSETQ. The CDR3 sequence is CASSLDRGSYEQYF. CDR3 in DNA: TGCGCCAGCAGCTTGGATCGGGGTTCCTACGAGCAGTACTTC.

The V call is TRBV7-6, the J call TRBJ1-1, with no clear D. The V gene's germline CDR1 is SGHVS and CDR2 FNYEAQ. This CDR3 contains 12 residues. V shed 8 bases and J shed 1 base, with 8 bases lying between them. CDR3: CASLQKNTEAFF. CDR3 nucleotide sequence: TGTGCCAGCTTACAGAAGAACACTGAAGCTTTCTTT.

The rearrangement joins TRBV3-1 (or the pseudogene TRBV3-2) to TRBJ1-6; D unclear. The V gene lost 3 bases and the J gene lost 12 bases, with 12 bases spanning the gap. The CDR3 totals 13 residues. The germline V gene has CDR1 LGHDT and CDR2 YNNKEL (reference sequence). Written as DNA, the CDR3 is TGTGCCAGCAGCCAGACCGGGGTTGAACCCCTCCACTTT. Protein product: CASSQTGVEPLHF.

CDR3 sequence: CASSRQAQETQYF. The CDR3 DNA reads TGTGCCAGCAGCCGCCAGGCCCAAGAGACCCAGTACTTC. V and J are TRBV27 and TRBJ2-5; D unresolved. Germline CDR1 and CDR2: MNHEY and SMNVEV (reference sequence). This CDR3 has 13 amino acids. V was cut by 6 bases and J by 1 base, with 9 bases left in between.

J is TRBJ1-2 and V is TRBV6-2 or TRBV6-3, with a weak D call TRBD1 (5 bases). The germline gives CDR1 MNHEY, CDR2 SVGEGT. The CDR3 length is 15 residues. V was pared by 0 bases and J by 4 bases, with 12 bases between. This CDR3 is CASSYSPGVIYGYTF. In nucleotides, the CDR3 is TGTGCCAGCAGTTACTCCCCGGGGGTAATCTATGGCTACACCTTC.